This note documents a single T cell receptor beta chain sequence. What it binds is not known. The data derive from a study of cytomegalovirus exposure and HLA in healthy donors. Study-level findings and limits: It was shown in a later analysis that HLA-associated TCR beta chains were more clonally expanded than other, equally common chains. Associated with HLA alleles at 0.05 false discovery rate in a later analysis were approximately 17,000 TCR beta sequences.

Researchers ran the PCR with 60 Vbeta and 13 Jbeta primers. Repertoires were generated with immunoSEQ multiplex PCR, while TCRdb's copy carries only in-frame clones and drops some. This sample has 150,000 to 200,000 clones, with approximately 80% found just once. The sample comprised PBMCs. The sequence derives from a woman in her 30s in good health and CMV-seronegative.

In DNA form, the CDR3 reads TGTGCCACCAGCAGAGATTTAACAGGCGTTGCTTTCTTT. This translates into CATSRDLTGVAFF. The rearrangement joins TRBV15 to TRBJ1-1, with D possibly matching TRBD1 (5 bases). This CDR3 spans 13 amino acids. V was trimmed by 0 bases and J by 11 bases, leaving 13 bases between them. Germline CDR1 LNHNV, CDR2 YYDKDF (reference sequence).